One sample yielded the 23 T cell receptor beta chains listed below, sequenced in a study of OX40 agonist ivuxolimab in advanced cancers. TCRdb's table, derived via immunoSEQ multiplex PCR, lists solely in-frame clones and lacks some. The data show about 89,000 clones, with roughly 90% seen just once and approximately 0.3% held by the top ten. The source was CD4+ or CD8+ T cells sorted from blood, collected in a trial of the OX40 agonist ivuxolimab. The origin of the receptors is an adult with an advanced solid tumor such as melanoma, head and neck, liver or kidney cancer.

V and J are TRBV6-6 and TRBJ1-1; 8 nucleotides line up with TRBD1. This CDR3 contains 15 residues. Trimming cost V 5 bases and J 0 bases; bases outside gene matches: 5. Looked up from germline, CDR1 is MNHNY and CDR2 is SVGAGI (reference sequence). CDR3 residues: CASSRTGRVNTEAFF. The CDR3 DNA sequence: TGTGCCAGCAGTCGGACAGGGCGGGTGAACACTGAAGCTTTCTTT.

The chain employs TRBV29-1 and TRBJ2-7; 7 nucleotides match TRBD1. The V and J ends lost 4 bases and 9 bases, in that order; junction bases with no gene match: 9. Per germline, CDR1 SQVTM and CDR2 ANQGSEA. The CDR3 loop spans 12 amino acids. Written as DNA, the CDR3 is TGCAGCGTTGGAAGACAGGGTGTAGGGCAGTACTTC. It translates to CSVGRQGVGQYF.

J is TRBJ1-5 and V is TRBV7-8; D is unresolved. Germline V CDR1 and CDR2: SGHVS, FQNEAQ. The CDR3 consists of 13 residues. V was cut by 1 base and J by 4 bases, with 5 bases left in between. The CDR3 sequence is CASSLDRNQPQHF. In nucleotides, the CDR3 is TGTGCCAGCAGCTTAGACAGAAATCAGCCCCAGCATTTT.

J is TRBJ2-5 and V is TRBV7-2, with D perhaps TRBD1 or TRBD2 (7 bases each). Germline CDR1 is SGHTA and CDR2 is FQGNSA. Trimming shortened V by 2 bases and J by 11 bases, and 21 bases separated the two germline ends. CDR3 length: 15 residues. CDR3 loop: CASSLPTGRGHEQYF. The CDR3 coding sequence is TGTGCCAGCAGCTTACCCACTGGGAGGGGGCATGAGCAGTACTTC. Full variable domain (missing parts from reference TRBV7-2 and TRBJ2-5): GAGVSQSPSNKVTEKGKDVELRCDPISGHTALYWYRQSLGQGLEFLIYFQGNSAPDKSGLPSDRFSAERTGGSVSTLTIQRTQQEDSAVYLCASSLPTGRGHEQYFGPGTRLLVL.

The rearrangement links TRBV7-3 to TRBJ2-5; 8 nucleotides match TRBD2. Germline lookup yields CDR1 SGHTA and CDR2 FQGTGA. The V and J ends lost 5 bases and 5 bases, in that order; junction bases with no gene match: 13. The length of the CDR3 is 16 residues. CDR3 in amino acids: CASSQSRGGPWETQYF. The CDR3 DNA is TGTGCCAGCAGCCAAAGCCGGGGGGGCCCATGGGAGACCCAGTACTTC.

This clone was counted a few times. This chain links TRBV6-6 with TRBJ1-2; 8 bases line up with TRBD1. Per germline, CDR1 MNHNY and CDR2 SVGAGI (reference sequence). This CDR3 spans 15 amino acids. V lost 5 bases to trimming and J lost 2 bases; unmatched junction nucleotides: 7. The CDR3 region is CASSAQQGVNYGYTF. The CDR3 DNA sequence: TGTGCCAGCAGTGCCCAACAGGGGGTGAACTATGGCTACACCTTC.

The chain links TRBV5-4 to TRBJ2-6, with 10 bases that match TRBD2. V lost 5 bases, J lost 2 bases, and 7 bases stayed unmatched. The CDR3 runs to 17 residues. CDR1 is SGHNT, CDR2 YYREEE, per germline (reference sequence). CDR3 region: CASRGAGGPAGANVLTF. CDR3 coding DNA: TGTGCCAGCAGGGGAGCGGGGGGGCCGGCTGGGGCCAACGTCCTGACTTTC.

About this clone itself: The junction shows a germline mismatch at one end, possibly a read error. CDR3 sequence: CASSQGSAAGEYGQYF. The CDR3 region has the DNA TGTGCCAGCAGCCAAGGTAGTGCAGCGGGGGAGTACGGGCAGTACTTC. This chain links TRBV14 with TRBJ2-7; 8 bases are shared with TRBD2. The CDR3 is 16 residues long. Per the germline V gene, CDR1 is SGHDN and CDR2 is FVKESK.

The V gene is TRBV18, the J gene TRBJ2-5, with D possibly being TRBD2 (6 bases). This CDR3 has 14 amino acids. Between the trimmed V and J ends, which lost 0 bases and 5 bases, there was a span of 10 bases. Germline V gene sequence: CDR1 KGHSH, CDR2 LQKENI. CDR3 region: CASSPPKGGETQYF. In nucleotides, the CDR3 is TGTGCCAGCTCACCACCGAAAGGAGGGGAGACCCAGTACTTC.

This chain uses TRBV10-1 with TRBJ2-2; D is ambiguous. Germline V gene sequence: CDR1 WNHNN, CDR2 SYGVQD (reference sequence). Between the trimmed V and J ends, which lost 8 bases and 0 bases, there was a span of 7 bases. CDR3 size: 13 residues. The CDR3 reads CASRTANTGELFF. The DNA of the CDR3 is TGCGCCAGCCGGACGGCGAACACCGGGGAGCTGTTTTTT.

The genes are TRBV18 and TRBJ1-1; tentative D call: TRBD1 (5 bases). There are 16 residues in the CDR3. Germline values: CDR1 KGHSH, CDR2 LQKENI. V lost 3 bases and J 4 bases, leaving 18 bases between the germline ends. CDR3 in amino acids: CASSPSGSGRGTEAFF. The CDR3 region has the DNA TGTGCCAGCTCACCTTCAGGGAGTGGGCGAGGCACTGAAGCTTTCTTT. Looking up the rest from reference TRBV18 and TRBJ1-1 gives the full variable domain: NAGVMQNPRHLVRRRGQEARLRCSPMKGHSHVYWYRQLPEEGLKFMVYLQKENIIDESGMPKERFSAEFPKEGPSILRIQQVVRGDSAAYFCASSPSGSGRGTEAFFGQGTRLTVV.

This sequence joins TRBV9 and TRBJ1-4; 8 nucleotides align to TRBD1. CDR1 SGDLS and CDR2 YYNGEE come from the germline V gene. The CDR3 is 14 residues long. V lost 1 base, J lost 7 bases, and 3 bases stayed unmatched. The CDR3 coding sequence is TGTGCCAGCAGCGTACAGGGGGCGACTGAAAAACTGTTTTTT. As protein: CASSVQGATEKLFF.

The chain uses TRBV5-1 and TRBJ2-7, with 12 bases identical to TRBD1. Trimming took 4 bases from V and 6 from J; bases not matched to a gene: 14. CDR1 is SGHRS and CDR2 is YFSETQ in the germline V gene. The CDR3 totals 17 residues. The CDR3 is CASSVNSPGQGAGEQYF. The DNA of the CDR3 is TGCGCCAGCAGCGTGAACTCTCCGGGACAGGGGGCTGGCGAGCAGTACTTC.

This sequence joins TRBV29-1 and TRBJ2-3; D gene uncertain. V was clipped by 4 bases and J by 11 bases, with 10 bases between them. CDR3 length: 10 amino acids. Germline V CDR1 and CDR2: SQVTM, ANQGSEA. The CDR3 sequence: CSVGEGKQYF. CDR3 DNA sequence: TGCAGCGTTGGAGAAGGGAAGCAGTATTTT.

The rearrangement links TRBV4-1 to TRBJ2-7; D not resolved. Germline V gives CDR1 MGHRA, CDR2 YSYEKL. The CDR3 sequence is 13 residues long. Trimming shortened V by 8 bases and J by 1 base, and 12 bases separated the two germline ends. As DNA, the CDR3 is TGCGCCAGCGGCCCCGTGAATTCCTACGAGCAGTACTTC. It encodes CASGPVNSYEQYF.

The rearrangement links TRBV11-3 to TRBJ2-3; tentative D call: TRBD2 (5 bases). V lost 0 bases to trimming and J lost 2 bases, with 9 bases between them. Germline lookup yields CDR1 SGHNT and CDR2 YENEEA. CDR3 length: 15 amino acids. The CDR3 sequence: CASSLDGGLTDTQYF. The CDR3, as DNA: TGTGCCAGCAGCTTAGACGGCGGGCTCACAGATACGCAGTATTTT.

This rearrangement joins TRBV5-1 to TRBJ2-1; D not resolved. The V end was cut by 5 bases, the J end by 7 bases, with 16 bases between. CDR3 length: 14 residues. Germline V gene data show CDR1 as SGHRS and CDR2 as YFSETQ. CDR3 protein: CASRRVPTVNEQFF. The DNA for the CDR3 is TGCGCCAGCAGAAGAGTGCCTACAGTAAATGAGCAGTTCTTC. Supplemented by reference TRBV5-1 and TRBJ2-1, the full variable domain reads KAGVTQTPRYLIKTRGQQVTLSCSPISGHRSVSWYQQTPGQGLQFLFEYFSETQRNKGNFPGRFSGRQFSNSRSEMNVSTLELGDSALYLCASRRVPTVNEQFFGPGTRLTVL.

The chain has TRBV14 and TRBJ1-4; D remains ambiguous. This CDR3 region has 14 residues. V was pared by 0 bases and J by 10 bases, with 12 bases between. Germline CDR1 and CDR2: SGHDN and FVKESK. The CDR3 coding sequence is TGTGCCAGCAGCCAAGATCACACGAATAGAAAACTGTTTTTT. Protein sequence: CASSQDHTNRKLFF.

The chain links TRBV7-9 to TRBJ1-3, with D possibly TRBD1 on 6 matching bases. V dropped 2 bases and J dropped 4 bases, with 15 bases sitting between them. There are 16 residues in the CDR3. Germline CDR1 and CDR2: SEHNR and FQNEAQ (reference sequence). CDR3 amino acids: CASSLYQGSGGNTIYF. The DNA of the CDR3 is TGTGCCAGCAGCTTATACCAGGGGTCCGGAGGAAACACCATATATTTT.

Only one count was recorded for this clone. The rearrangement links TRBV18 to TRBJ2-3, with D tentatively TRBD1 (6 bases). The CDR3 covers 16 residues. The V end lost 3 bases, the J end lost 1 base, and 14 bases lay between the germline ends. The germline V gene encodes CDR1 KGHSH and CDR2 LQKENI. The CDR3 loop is CASSPGQSAGTDTQYF. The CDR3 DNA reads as TGTGCCAGCTCACCGGGACAATCGGCCGGCACAGATACGCAGTATTTT.

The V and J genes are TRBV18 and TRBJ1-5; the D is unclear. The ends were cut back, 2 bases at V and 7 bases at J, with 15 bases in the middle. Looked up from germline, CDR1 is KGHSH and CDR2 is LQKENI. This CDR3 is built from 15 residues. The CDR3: CASSPSTALSQPQHF. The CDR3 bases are TGTGCCAGCTCACCATCGACGGCGTTGAGCCAGCCCCAGCATTTT.

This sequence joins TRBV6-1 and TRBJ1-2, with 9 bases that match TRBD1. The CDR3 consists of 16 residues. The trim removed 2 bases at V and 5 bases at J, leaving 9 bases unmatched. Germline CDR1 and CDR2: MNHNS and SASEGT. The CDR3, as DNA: TGTGCCAGCAGTGAATACAGATGGACAGGGGATTATGGCTACACCTTC. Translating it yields CASSEYRWTGDYGYTF.

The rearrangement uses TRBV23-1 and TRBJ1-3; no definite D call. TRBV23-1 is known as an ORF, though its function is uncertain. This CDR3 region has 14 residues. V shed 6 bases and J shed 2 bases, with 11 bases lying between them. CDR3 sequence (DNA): TGCGCCAGCAGCCACGCCGCTCCTGGAAACACCATATATTTT. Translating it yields CASSHAAPGNTIYF.